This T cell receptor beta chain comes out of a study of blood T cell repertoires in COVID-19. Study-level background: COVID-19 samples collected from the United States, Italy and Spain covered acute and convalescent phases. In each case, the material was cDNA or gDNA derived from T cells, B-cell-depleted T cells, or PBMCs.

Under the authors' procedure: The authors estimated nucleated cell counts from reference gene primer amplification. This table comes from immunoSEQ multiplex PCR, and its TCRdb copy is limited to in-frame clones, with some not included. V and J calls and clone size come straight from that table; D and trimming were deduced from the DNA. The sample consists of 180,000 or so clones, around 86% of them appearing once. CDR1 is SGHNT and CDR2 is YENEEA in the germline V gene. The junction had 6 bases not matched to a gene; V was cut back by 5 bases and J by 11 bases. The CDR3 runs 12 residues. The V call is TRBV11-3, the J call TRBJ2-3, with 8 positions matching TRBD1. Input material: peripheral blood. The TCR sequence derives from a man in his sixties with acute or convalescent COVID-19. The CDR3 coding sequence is TGTGCCAGCAGCCGTGGACAGGGAGAGCAGTATTTT. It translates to CASSRGQGEQYF. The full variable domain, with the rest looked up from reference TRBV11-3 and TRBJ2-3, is EAGVVQSPRYKIIEKKQPVAFWCNPISGHNTLYWYLQNLGQGPELLIRYENEEAVDDSQLPKDRFSAERLKGVDSTLKIQPAELGDSAVYLCASSRGQGEQYFGPGTRLTVL.